Following are 6 T cell receptor beta chains from one sample sequenced in a study of cytomegalovirus exposure and HLA in healthy donors. This PCR relied on a set of 60 Vbeta primers and 13 Jbeta primers. The repertoire was sequenced with immunoSEQ multiplex PCR; TCRdb's copy has only in-frame clones and lacks some. In the table there are over 95,000 clones, 82% of which are singletons. Sequenced material: PBMCs. The receptors shown here come from a woman aged 18-29 years in good health and CMV-seronegative.

The chain employs TRBV7-9 and TRBJ2-5, with 8 bases identical to TRBD2. This CDR3 region has 14 residues. CDR1 and CDR2 from the germline V gene are SEHNR and FQNEAQ (reference sequence). V lost 3 bases, J lost 2 bases, and 2 bases stayed unmatched. The CDR3 DNA reads as TGTGCCAGCAGCTTTGCTAGCGGGCAAGAGACCCAGTACTTC. This sequence encodes CASSFASGQETQYF.

The chain uses TRBV27 and TRBJ2-3; 7 bases map to TRBD2. Trimming cost V 8 bases and J 0 bases; bases outside gene matches: 5. Germline CDR1 and CDR2: MNHEY and SMNVEV (reference sequence). The CDR3 is 14 amino acids. The CDR3 spells CASWSGVSTDTQYF. The CDR3 DNA reads as TGTGCCAGCTGGAGCGGGGTTAGCACAGATACGCAGTATTTT.

The genes are TRBV13 and TRBJ1-1, with a tentative D call TRBD1 (6 bases). Germline lookup yields CDR1 PRHDT and CDR2 FYEKMQ (reference sequence). The V and J ends lost 5 bases and 1 base respectively, with 17 bases between them. CDR3 length: 16 residues. DNA of the CDR3: TGTGCCAGCAGCCCCCACGGACGACAGGCGAACACTGAAGCTTTCTTT. This translates into CASSPHGRQANTEAFF.

The V call is TRBV9, the J call TRBJ2-2, with 7 bases identical to TRBD1. There are 15 residues in the CDR3. Per germline, CDR1 SGDLS and CDR2 YYNGEE. Germline trimming cut 3 bases from V and 4 bases from J; bases unmatched to any gene: 6. CDR3 region: CASSGGQRGTGELFF. CDR3 nucleotides: TGTGCCAGCAGCGGGGGACAGAGAGGCACCGGGGAGCTGTTTTTT.

The chain links TRBV30 to TRBJ1-2, with 7 bases identical to TRBD1. The CDR3 is 14 amino acids. J lost 4 bases, V lost 6 bases, and 11 bases had no gene match. Germline V lookup: CDR1 GTSNPN, CDR2 SVGIG (reference sequence). The CDR3, as DNA: TGTGCCTGTGACAGAAGGGACAGTTCCTATGGCTACACCTTC. Its translation is CACDRRDSSYGYTF.

V is TRBV28 and J is TRBJ1-2; 10 bases match TRBD1. Germline assignment: CDR1 MDHEN and CDR2 SYDVKM. After removal of 2 bases from V and 7 bases from J, the junction contained 10 bases not matched to a gene. The CDR3 sequence is 16 residues long. CDR3 in DNA: TGTGCCAGCAGTTTAGTCCGGGACAGGGGAAGGGTTGGCTACACCTTC. This gives the protein CASSLVRDRGRVGYTF.